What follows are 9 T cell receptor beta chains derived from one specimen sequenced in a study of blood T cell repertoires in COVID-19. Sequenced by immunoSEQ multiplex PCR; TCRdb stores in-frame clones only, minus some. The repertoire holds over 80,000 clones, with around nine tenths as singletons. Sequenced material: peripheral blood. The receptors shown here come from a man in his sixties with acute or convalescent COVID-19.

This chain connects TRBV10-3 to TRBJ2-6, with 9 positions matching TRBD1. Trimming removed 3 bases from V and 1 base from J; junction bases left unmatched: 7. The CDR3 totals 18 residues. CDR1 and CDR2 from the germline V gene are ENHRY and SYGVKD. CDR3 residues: CAISEGGQGSSGANVLTF. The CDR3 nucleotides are TGTGCCATCAGTGAAGGGGGACAGGGATCATCTGGGGCCAACGTCCTGACTTTC.

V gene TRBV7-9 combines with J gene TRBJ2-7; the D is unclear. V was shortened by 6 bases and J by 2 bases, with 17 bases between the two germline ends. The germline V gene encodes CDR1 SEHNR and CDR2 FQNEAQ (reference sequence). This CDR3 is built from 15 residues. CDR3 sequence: CASRSVTAYPYEQYF. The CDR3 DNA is TGTGCCAGCAGGTCGGTAACAGCTTATCCCTACGAGCAGTACTTC.

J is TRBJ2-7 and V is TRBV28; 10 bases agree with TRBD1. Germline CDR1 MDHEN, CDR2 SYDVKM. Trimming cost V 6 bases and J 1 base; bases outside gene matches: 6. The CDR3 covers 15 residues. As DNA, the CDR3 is TGTGCCAGCAGCTCCGGGACAGGGGATTCCTACGAGCAGTACTTC. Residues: CASSSGTGDSYEQYF.

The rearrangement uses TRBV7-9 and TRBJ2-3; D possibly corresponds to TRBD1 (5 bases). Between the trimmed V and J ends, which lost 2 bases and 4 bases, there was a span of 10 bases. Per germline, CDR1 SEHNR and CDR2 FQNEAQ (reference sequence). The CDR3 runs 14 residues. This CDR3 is CASSLTQGPDTQYF. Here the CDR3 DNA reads TGTGCCAGCAGCTTAACTCAGGGCCCAGATACGCAGTATTTT.

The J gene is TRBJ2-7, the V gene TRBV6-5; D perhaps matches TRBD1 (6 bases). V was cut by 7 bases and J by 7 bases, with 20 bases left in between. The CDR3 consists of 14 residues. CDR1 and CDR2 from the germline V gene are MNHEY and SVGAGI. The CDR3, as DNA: TGTGCCAGCACTCCCCCAGGGGACCCCCGGGAGCAGTACTTC. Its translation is CASTPPGDPREQYF.

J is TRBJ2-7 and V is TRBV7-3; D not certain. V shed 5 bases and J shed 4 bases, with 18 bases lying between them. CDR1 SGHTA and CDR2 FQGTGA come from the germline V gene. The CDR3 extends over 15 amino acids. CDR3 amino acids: CASSPIPTTVYEQYF. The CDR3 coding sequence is TGTGCCAGCAGCCCCATTCCCACAACAGTGTACGAGCAGTACTTC.

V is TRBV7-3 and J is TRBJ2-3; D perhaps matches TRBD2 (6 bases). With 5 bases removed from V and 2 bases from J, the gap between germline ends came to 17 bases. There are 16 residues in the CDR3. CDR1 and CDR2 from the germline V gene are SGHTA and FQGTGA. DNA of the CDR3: TGTGCCAGCAGCCAAACGGGCGCTAGCGCCACAGATACGCAGTATTTT. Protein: CASSQTGASATDTQYF.

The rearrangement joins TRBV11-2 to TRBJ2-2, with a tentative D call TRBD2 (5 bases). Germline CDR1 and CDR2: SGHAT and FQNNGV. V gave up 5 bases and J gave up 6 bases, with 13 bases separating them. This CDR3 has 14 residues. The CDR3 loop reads CASSRPGESGELFF. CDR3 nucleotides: TGTGCCAGCAGCAGACCCGGGGAGTCCGGGGAGCTGTTTTTT. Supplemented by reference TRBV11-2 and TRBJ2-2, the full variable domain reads EAGVAQSPRYKIIEKRQSVAFWCNPISGHATLYWYQQILGQGPKLLIQFQNNGVVDDSQLPKDRFSAERLKGVDSTLKIQPAKLEDSAVYLCASSRPGESGELFFGEGSRLTVL.

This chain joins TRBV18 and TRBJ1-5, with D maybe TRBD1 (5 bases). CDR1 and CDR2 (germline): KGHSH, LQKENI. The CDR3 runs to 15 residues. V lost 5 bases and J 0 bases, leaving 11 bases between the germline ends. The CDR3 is CASSAITGSNQPQHF. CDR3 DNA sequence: TGTGCCAGCTCAGCTATAACAGGTAGCAATCAGCCCCAGCATTTT.